This TCR beta chain is drawn from a study of T-cell reconstitution after alpha-beta-depleted transplantation in children. Germline assignment: CDR1 SGHTA and CDR2 FQGTGA. J was trimmed by 9 bases and V by 3 bases; bases with no gene match: 7. CDR3 length equals 14 residues. This clonotype was picked up a small number of times. Library preparation (for TCRbeta) was performed with unique molecular identifiers. One entry per CDR3 protein, called by TCRdb with MiXCR from the PCR reads. The sample holds a few hundred thousand distinct CDR3 sequences, around 27% seen once. Material: PBMCs, obtained before TCRalphabeta/CD19-depleted stem cell transplant. This chain joins TRBV7-3 and TRBJ1-2; 10 bases line up with TRBD1. The receptor was derived from a boy under three years old with Wiskott-Aldrich syndrome, due to receive a stem cell transplant. The CDR3: CASSLTGGGQSYTF. The CDR3, as DNA: TGTGCCAGCAGCTTGACAGGGGGCGGGCAGAGCTACACCTTC.